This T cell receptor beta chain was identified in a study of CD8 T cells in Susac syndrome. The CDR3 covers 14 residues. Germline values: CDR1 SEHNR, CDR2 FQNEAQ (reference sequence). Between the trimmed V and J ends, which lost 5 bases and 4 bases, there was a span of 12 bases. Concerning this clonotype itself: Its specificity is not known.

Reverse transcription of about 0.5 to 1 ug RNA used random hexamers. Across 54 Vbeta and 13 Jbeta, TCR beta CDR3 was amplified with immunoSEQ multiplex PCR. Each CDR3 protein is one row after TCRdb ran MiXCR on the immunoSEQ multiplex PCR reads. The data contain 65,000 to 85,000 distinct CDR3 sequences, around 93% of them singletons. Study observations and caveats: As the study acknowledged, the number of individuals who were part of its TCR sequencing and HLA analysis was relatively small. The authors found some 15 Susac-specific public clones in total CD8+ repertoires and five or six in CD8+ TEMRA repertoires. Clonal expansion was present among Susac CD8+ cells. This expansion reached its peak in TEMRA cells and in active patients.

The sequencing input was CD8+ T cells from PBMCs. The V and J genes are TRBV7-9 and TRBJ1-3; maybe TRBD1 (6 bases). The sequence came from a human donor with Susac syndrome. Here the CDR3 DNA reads TGTGCCAGCAGCCTAACAGGGTACGGAAACACCATATATTTT. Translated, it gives CASSLTGYGNTIYF.